What follows describes a single T cell receptor beta chain. Its antigen is currently unknown. This could be a read error, since a much larger clone is one nucleotide away. The data were obtained in a study of molecular identifiers for immune sequencing clone quantification. Findings of the study overall: Over 97% of effector molecules, yet under 1% of naive-cell molecules, were held by clones above 20 RNA copies.

Using its own MiXCR run on the PCR reads, TCRdb lists one record per CDR3 protein. The table includes tens of thousands of distinct CDR3 sequences, around 18% detected once. Sorting captured naive CD8 T cells as CD8+CD4-CCR7+CD45RA+. Sequencing was carried out using naive CD8+ T cells from blood, with Jurkat cell RNA spiked in. The subset denotes: FACS-sorted CD8+CD4-CCR7+CD45RA+ naive T cells. This receptor was obtained from a human donor in good health. Some libraries in this study had Jurkat cell RNA spiked in.

The CDR3 region is CASSRGAGKLFF. CDR3 DNA sequence: TGTGCCAGCAGCCGGGGGGCCGGAAAACTGTTTTTT. The gene calls are TRBV3-1 and TRBJ1-4; D might be TRBD1 (6 bases). From germline, CDR1 is LGHDT and CDR2 YNNKEL (reference sequence). This CDR3 has 12 residues. The V gene lost 4 bases and the J gene lost 10 bases, with 10 bases spanning the gap. The full variable domain, with the rest looked up from reference TRBV3-1 and TRBJ1-4, is DTAVSQTPKYLVTQMGNDKSIKCEQNLGHDTMYWYKQDSKKFLKIMFSYNNKELIINETVPNRFSPKSPDKAHLNLHINSLELGDSAVYFCASSRGAGKLFFGSGTQLSVL.